Listed here are 15 T cell receptor beta chains from one sample, sequenced in a study of blood T cell repertoires in COVID-19. Clones were read by immunoSEQ multiplex PCR, and TCRdb kept only the in-frame ones, dropping some. This table has nearly 400,000 clones, approximately 89% appearing once. The sequencing sample was made of PBMCs or T cells enriched from blood (not recorded which). Receptors originate from a woman in her 30s who had recovered from COVID-19.

The chain carries TRBV19 and TRBJ1-4; D remains ambiguous. This CDR3 region has 13 residues. Trimming cost V 0 bases and J 6 bases, with 5 bases left between them. Germline CDR1 and CDR2: LNHDA and SQIVND (reference sequence). CDR3 region: CASSIDLYEKLFF. Written as DNA, the CDR3 is TGTGCCAGTAGTATAGATCTTTATGAAAAACTGTTTTTT.

This clone occurred once. The chain combines TRBV18 with TRBJ2-2, with TRBD1 matching over 11 bases. With 6 bases clipped from V and 5 bases from J, the junction kept 5 bases outside the gene matches. CDR3 size: 15 residues. Germline assignment: CDR1 KGHSH and CDR2 LQKENI. The CDR3 here is CASSPGQGATGELFF. The CDR3 DNA follows: TGTGCCAGCTCTCCCGGACAGGGGGCGACCGGGGAGCTGTTTTTT.

V and J are TRBV7-2 and TRBJ2-7, with D maybe TRBD2 (6 bases). With 1 base removed from V and 1 base from J, the gap between germline ends came to 11 bases. From germline, CDR1 is SGHTA and CDR2 FQGNSA. The CDR3 is 15 residues long. The CDR3 loop is CASSLGASDSYEQYF. The CDR3, as DNA: TGTGCCAGCAGCTTAGGCGCTAGCGATTCCTACGAGCAGTACTTC.

The gene calls are TRBV11-2 and TRBJ2-7; tentative D call: TRBD1 (5 bases). The length of the CDR3 is 13 residues. V lost 3 bases and J 3 bases, leaving 9 bases between the germline ends. Germline loops: CDR1 SGHAT, CDR2 FQNNGV. DNA for the CDR3: TGTGCCAGCAGCTTTGGGGCCGACTACGAGCAGTACTTC. It codes for CASSFGADYEQYF.

CDR3 loop: CASSLGTDFDEKLFF. Written as DNA, the CDR3 is TGTGCCAGCAGCTTAGGGACAGATTTCGATGAAAAACTGTTTTTT. This chain links TRBV16 with TRBJ1-4; TRBD1 agrees at 7 bases. CDR3 size: 15 residues. Germline V gene data show CDR1 as KGHSY and CDR2 as FQNENV. V trimming: 5 bases; J trimming: 6 bases; junction bases outside the gene matches: 9.

The J gene is TRBJ2-3, the V gene TRBV2; 8 bases match TRBD2. The V gene end was trimmed by 2 bases and the J gene end by 4 bases; junction bases not matched to a gene: 14. This CDR3 spans 18 amino acids. Germline V gene lookup returns CDR1 SNHLY and CDR2 FYNNEI. CDR3 nucleotide sequence: TGTGCCAGCAGTGAATCCCCGGGGGGGCTTGTGGTCCCAGATACGCAGTATTTT. It specifies CASSESPGGLVVPDTQYF.

V is TRBV3-1 (or the pseudogene TRBV3-2) and J is TRBJ2-1; the D gene is possibly TRBD2 (6 bases). Germline values: CDR1 LGHDT, CDR2 YNNKEL (reference sequence). The CDR3 runs 14 residues. V was cut by 3 bases and J by 4 bases, with 10 bases left in between. The CDR3 loop is CASSQAGIYNEQFF. The DNA of the CDR3 is TGTGCCAGCAGCCAGGCGGGAATATACAATGAGCAGTTCTTC.

The V and J genes are TRBV2 and TRBJ1-1; D is possibly TRBD1 (6 bases). Germline-derived CDR1 and CDR2 are SNHLY and FYNNEI. The CDR3 has 15 amino acids. V lost 7 bases and J 0 bases, leaving 15 bases between the germline ends. CDR3 residues: CASTKTGQLNTEAFF. The CDR3 bases are TGTGCCAGCACCAAGACCGGACAGTTGAACACTGAAGCTTTCTTT.

This sequence joins TRBV21-1 and TRBJ1-5; the table's D call TRBD1 went unverified against the DNA. TRBV21-1 is tagged as a pseudogene. CDR3 length: 16 residues. The CDR3 DNA reads TGTGCCAGCAGCCACCTAAAGGGACAGCGCAATCAGCCCCAGCATTTT. It yields the protein CASSHLKGQRNQPQHF.

This sequence joins TRBV19 and TRBJ1-6, with D possibly being TRBD1 (5 bases). The germline V gene has CDR1 LNHDA and CDR2 SQIVND (reference sequence). V shed 6 bases and J shed 5 bases, with 20 bases lying between them. The CDR3 totals 17 residues. CDR3 amino acids: CASRFQGIRIDNSPLHF. The CDR3 DNA reads as TGTGCCAGTAGGTTTCAGGGAATACGGATAGATAATTCACCCCTCCACTTT. Complete variable domain (other parts from reference TRBV19 and TRBJ1-6): DGGITQSPKYLFRKEGQNVTLSCEQNLNHDAMYWYRQDPGQGLRLIYYSQIVNDFQKGDIAEGYSVSREKKESFPLTVTSAQKNPTAFYLCASRFQGIRIDNSPLHFGNGTRLTVT.

This chain connects TRBV24-1 to TRBJ2-2, with 8 bases identical to TRBD2. The CDR3 extends over 17 amino acids. Germline V CDR1 and CDR2: KGHDR, SFDVKD. V dropped 0 bases and J dropped 4; count of bases not matched to a gene: 6. CDR3 DNA: TGTGCCACCAGTGATTTGCGAGGTAGCGGGATCACCGGGGAGCTGTTTTTT. Amino acids: CATSDLRGSGITGELFF.

This rearrangement joins TRBV27 to TRBJ1-4, with D unresolved. Trimming cost V 7 bases and J 5 bases, with 11 bases left between them. This CDR3 has 13 amino acids. Germline V gene sequence: CDR1 MNHEY, CDR2 SMNVEV (reference sequence). The CDR3 sequence is CASTSGRNEKLFF. In DNA, the CDR3 is TGTGCCAGCACATCAGGAAGAAATGAAAAACTGTTTTTT.

This clone was counted between two and nine times. J is TRBJ2-7 and V is TRBV6-6; 8 bases line up with TRBD1. Germline assignment: CDR1 MNHNY and CDR2 SVGAGI (reference sequence). The CDR3 runs to 17 residues. V dropped 5 bases and J dropped 6; count of bases not matched to a gene: 18. DNA for the CDR3: TGTGCCAGCAGTCGCACATTGAACAGGGGGGTCCTTAGCGAGCAGTACTTC. It encodes CASSRTLNRGVLSEQYF.

This chain uses TRBV4-1 with TRBJ1-2; 8 bases line up with TRBD1. Germline loops: CDR1 MGHRA, CDR2 YSYEKL. The V segment lost 1 base and the J segment 6 bases; nucleotides outside the gene matches: 22. CDR3 size: 20 residues. CDR3 protein: CASSQVLAGLSADRAHGYTF. The CDR3, as DNA: TGCGCCAGCAGCCAAGTTCTGGCGGGGTTATCCGCGGACAGGGCACATGGCTACACCTTC.

The chain's CDR3 is CAWVWTGGVGGGTDTQYF. The CDR3 coding sequence is TGTGCCTGGGTCTGGACAGGGGGCGTAGGAGGTGGCACAGATACGCAGTATTTT. The chain combines TRBV30 with TRBJ2-3, with 11 bases that match TRBD1. The CDR3 length is 18 residues. With 5 bases clipped from V and 1 base from J, the junction kept 14 bases outside the gene matches. Germline-derived CDR1 and CDR2 are GTSNPN and SVGIG (reference sequence).